These 2 T cell receptor beta chains were all obtained from the same sample, sequenced in a study of blood T cell repertoires in COVID-19. The assay was immunoSEQ multiplex PCR, and TCRdb's table has in-frame clones only and misses some. Among 130,000 to 150,000 clones listed, about four fifths were seen once. The material sequenced was peripheral blood. These receptors originate from an elderly man with acute or convalescent COVID-19.

The V gene is TRBV5-4, the J gene TRBJ1-3, with D tentatively TRBD1 (5 bases). Trimming shortened V by 4 bases and J by 3 bases, and 11 bases separated the two germline ends. The CDR3 spans 14 residues. Germline CDR1 SGHNT, CDR2 YYREEE (reference sequence). CDR3 loop: CASSPGHVGNTIYF. The CDR3 coding sequence is TGTGCCAGCAGCCCCGGACACGTTGGAAACACCATATATTTT. The whole variable domain, remainder taken from reference TRBV5-4 and TRBJ1-3, is ETGVTQSPTHLIKTRGQQVTLRCSSQSGHNTVSWYQQALGQGPQFIFQYYREEENGRGNFPPRFSGLQFPNYSSELNVNALELDDSALYLCASSPGHVGNTIYFGEGSWLTVV.

The chain links TRBV6-2 or TRBV6-3 to TRBJ1-5; no clear D. The CDR3 runs 15 residues. With 0 bases removed from V and 6 bases from J, the gap between germline ends came to 12 bases. Germline V CDR1 and CDR2: MNHEY, SVGEGT. DNA of the CDR3: TGTGCCAGCAGTTACTCGACGGGGTGGACTCAGCCCCAGCATTTT. This encodes CASSYSTGWTQPQHF.